This entry lists 13 T cell receptor beta chains sequenced from one sample in a study of beta chain features in type 1 diabetes. The whole isolated RNA underwent reverse transcription, so sequencing captured expressed TCRB transcripts. Generated by immunoSEQ multiplex PCR, the TCRdb table keeps only in-frame clones and is missing some. The sample gives about 320,000 clones, 13% to 15% of which show up once; under 8.5% is in the top ten. Material for sequencing was central memory CD4+ T cells from blood. The receptors shown here come from a man aged 25-45 years in good health.

This clone was counted only a few times. The chain employs TRBV11-2 and TRBJ2-5; D remains unclear. CDR1 is SGHAT and CDR2 is FQNNGV in the germline V gene. There are 15 residues in the CDR3. The V end lost 1 base, the J end lost 1 base, and 10 bases lay between the germline ends. The CDR3 DNA sequence: TGTGCCAGCAGCTTAGCGCAGACTCGCCAAGAGACCCAGTACTTC. This translates into CASSLAQTRQETQYF.

The chain employs TRBV7-2 and TRBJ2-3; D may be TRBD2 (6 bases). The CDR3 loop spans 15 amino acids. V was pared by 2 bases and J by 4 bases, with 13 bases between. CDR1 SGHTA and CDR2 FQGNSA come from the germline V gene. The CDR3 here is CASSLRGTPSDTQYF. Here the CDR3 DNA reads TGTGCCAGCAGCTTACGCGGGACCCCCTCAGATACGCAGTATTTT.

This sequence joins TRBV28 and TRBJ2-5; D unclear. This CDR3 has 15 amino acids. V was trimmed by 2 bases and J by 6 bases, leaving 16 bases between them. In germline, CDR1 is MDHEN, CDR2 SYDVKM. CDR3 loop: CASSLVDWRQQTQYF. The CDR3 DNA is TGTGCCAGCAGTTTAGTAGATTGGAGACAACAGACCCAGTACTTC.

This clone was recorded a few times. This chain's CDR3 is CASSSEPSRLGARTDTQYF. The CDR3, as DNA: TGTGCCAGCAGCTCCGAACCCTCCCGCCTGGGCGCACGCACAGATACGCAGTATTTT. J is TRBJ2-3 and V is TRBV7-8; unclear D gene. Per the germline V gene, CDR1 is SGHVS and CDR2 is FQNEAQ. Trimming stripped 4 bases from V and 1 base from J, with 24 bases between. This CDR3 region has 19 residues.

This clone was seen only a few times. The rearrangement uses TRBV6-5 and TRBJ1-6; TRBD1 matches at 8 bases. The CDR3 is made up of 15 amino acids. Looked up from germline, CDR1 is MNHEY and CDR2 is SVGAGI. With 4 bases clipped from V and 7 bases from J, the junction kept 6 bases outside the gene matches. The CDR3 here is CASSLTTGANSPLHF. For the CDR3, the DNA is TGTGCCAGCAGTTTGACGACAGGGGCGAATTCACCCCTCCACTTT.

This rearrangement joins TRBV6-5 to TRBJ2-6; D gene ambiguous. This CDR3 spans 13 amino acids. Germline lookup yields CDR1 MNHEY and CDR2 SVGAGI. Between the trimmed V and J ends, which lost 4 bases and 2 bases, there was a span of 3 bases. The CDR3 DNA reads TGTGCCAGCAGTTCCCCTGGGGCCAACGTCCTGACTTTC. It codes for CASSSPGANVLTF.

This clone showed up just a few times. The V call is TRBV27, the J call TRBJ2-5, with 9 bases that match TRBD1. With V trimmed by 4 bases and J by 5 bases, 11 bases remained unmatched. This CDR3 comprises 16 residues. Germline V lookup: CDR1 MNHEY, CDR2 SMNVEV (reference sequence). This chain's CDR3 is CASSSIGTGYSETQYF. In nucleotides, the CDR3 is TGTGCCAGCAGTTCCATCGGGACAGGGTACAGTGAGACCCAGTACTTC.

This clone has more than one count but fewer than ten. The chain has TRBV28 and TRBJ1-5, with no clear D. Per germline, CDR1 MDHEN and CDR2 SYDVKM. Trimming removed 7 bases from V and 3 bases from J, with 13 bases in between. This CDR3 spans 14 amino acids. CDR3 loop: CASKGGSNNQPQHF. For the CDR3, the DNA is TGTGCCAGCAAAGGAGGATCGAACAATCAGCCCCAGCATTTT.

The V and J genes are TRBV5-6 and TRBJ1-1; D is undetermined. Trimming stripped 0 bases from V and 5 bases from J, with 20 bases between. This CDR3 comprises 17 residues. Germline V gives CDR1 SGHDT, CDR2 YYEEEE. CDR3 residues: CASSLELRARGKTEAFF. Written as DNA, the CDR3 is TGTGCCAGCAGCTTGGAACTTAGGGCCCGGGGTAAGACTGAAGCTTTCTTT. Complete variable domain (other parts from reference TRBV5-6 and TRBJ1-1): DAGVTQSPTHLIKTRGQQVTLRCSPKSGHDTVSWYQQALGQGPQFIFQYYEEEERQRGNFPDRFSGHQFPNYSSELNVNALLLGDSALYLCASSLELRARGKTEAFFGQGTRLTVV.

V is TRBV6-5 and J is TRBJ2-5; tentative D call: TRBD2 (6 bases). The CDR3 runs 15 residues. Germline V lookup: CDR1 MNHEY, CDR2 SVGAGI. V was cut by 5 bases and J by 5 bases, with 18 bases left in between. CDR3 nucleotide sequence: TGTGCCAGCAGTCTATCACGGGGGAATACCGAGACCCAGTACTTC. Its protein product is CASSLSRGNTETQYF.

V is TRBV6-6 and J is TRBJ2-6; 8 nucleotides match TRBD1. This CDR3 contains 15 residues. J was trimmed by 3 bases and V by 6 bases; bases with no gene match: 4. CDR1 and CDR2 (germline): MNHNY, SVGAGI (reference sequence). CDR3 sequence reads: CASSRQGNGANVLTF. The DNA of the CDR3 is TGTGCCAGCAGCCGACAGGGGAATGGGGCCAACGTCCTGACTTTC.

The CDR3 DNA reads as TGTGCCAGCAGCTCCTGGCCGGACAGGGGCGACAATGAGCAGTTCTTC. This codes for CASSSWPDRGDNEQFF. The J gene is TRBJ2-1, the V gene TRBV7-8, with 9 bases that match TRBD1. This CDR3 has 16 amino acids. The germline CDR1 and CDR2 sequences are SGHVS and FQNEAQ. V lost 4 bases, J lost 5 bases, and 9 bases stayed unmatched.

This clone came up many times. The chain is built from TRBV5-1 and TRBJ2-5; 11 bases are a match to TRBD1. V shed 4 bases, J shed 5 bases, and the junction held 4 bases outside the gene matches. Looked up from germline, CDR1 is SGHRS and CDR2 is YFSETQ. This CDR3 is built from 14 residues. CDR3 sequence (DNA): TGCGCCAGCAGCGGACAGGGGGCGCGGGAGACCCAGTACTTC. Amino acid sequence: CASSGQGARETQYF.